The sequence of this TCR beta chain was determined in a study of T-cell reconstitution after alpha-beta-depleted transplantation in children. This clonotype was counted at least ten times. The library targeted TCRbeta and was prepared with unique molecular identifiers. MiXCR was run by TCRdb on the PCR reads, yielding one entry per CDR3 protein. The table lists 450,000 to 500,000 distinct CDR3 sequences, roughly an eighth of them singletons. Germline CDR1 reads SGHVS; CDR2 reads FQNEAQ. This CDR3 region has 14 residues. V was pared by 3 bases and J by 2 bases, with 10 bases between. This TCR came from a human donor who donated a stem cell graft to a child with combined immunodeficiency. The chain links TRBV7-8 to TRBJ1-1; the D gene is possibly TRBD1 (5 bases). Sequencing was performed on PBMCs from the stem cell graft donor, taken from the stem cell graft. CDR3 loop: CASSFNRPNTEAFF. For the CDR3, the DNA is TGTGCCAGCAGCTTTAACAGGCCTAACACTGAAGCTTTCTTT.